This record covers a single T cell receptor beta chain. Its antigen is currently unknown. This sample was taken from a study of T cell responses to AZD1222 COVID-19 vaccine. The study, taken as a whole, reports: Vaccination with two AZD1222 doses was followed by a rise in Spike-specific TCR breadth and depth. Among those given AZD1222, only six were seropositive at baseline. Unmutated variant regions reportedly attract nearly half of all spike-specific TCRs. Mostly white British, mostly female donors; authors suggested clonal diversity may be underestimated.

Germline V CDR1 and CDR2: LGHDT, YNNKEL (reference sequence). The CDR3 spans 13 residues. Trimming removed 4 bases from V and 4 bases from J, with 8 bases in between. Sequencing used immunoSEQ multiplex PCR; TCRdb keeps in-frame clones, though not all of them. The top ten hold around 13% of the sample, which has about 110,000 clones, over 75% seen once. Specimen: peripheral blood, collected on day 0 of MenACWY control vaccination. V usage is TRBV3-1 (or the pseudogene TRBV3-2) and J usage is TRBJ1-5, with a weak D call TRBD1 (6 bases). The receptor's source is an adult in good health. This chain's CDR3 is CASSPGENQPQHF. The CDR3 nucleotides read TGTGCCAGCAGCCCAGGGGAGAATCAGCCCCAGCATTTT.